The 16 T cell receptor beta chains presented below share a single source sample, sequenced in a study of T cell responses to AZD1222 COVID-19 vaccine. Produced via immunoSEQ multiplex PCR; TCRdb's table is partial and in-frame only. The top ten hold approximately 1.6% of the sample, which has 180,000 or so clones, 80% to 95% seen once. The material was peripheral blood, obtained 28 days after the second AZD1222 dose. Every receptor here comes from an adult who received the AZD1222 COVID-19 vaccine.

The chain combines TRBV27 with TRBJ1-6; TRBD1 might be the D (5 bases). There are 17 residues in the CDR3. Per germline, CDR1 MNHEY and CDR2 SMNVEV (reference sequence). The ends were cut back, 3 bases at V and 0 bases at J, with 12 bases in the middle. The CDR3 loop reads CASSFDRLSSYNSPLHF. The CDR3 DNA is TGTGCCAGCAGTTTTGACAGACTAAGCTCCTATAATTCACCCCTCCACTTT.

The chain combines TRBV5-4 with TRBJ1-3, with a weak D call TRBD1 (5 bases). This CDR3 is 17 amino acids long. Trimming shortened V by 3 bases and J by 7 bases, and 23 bases separated the two germline ends. CDR1 is SGHNT and CDR2 is YYREEE in the germline V gene (reference sequence). In DNA form, the CDR3 reads TGTGCCAGCAGCTCCGCAGGGATTTCACCCCGTGGGAACACCATATATTTT. Residues: CASSSAGISPRGNTIYF.

The V gene is TRBV9, the J gene TRBJ2-2; weak D call: TRBD1 (6 bases). The V gene lost 4 bases and the J gene lost 0 bases, with 10 bases spanning the gap. Germline values: CDR1 SGDLS, CDR2 YYNGEE. This CDR3 is built from 15 residues. The CDR3 loop reads CASSSTGANTGELFF. CDR3 in DNA: TGTGCCAGCAGCTCGACAGGCGCGAACACCGGGGAGCTGTTTTTT.

This rearrangement joins TRBV4-1 to TRBJ1-5, with D unclear. This CDR3 comprises 15 residues. Germline CDR1 and CDR2: MGHRA and YSYEKL. Trimming took off 1 base at V and 0 bases at J, with 7 bases between the two ends. CDR3 coding DNA: TGCGCCAGCAGCCAAGGGCATATTAGCAATCAGCCCCAGCATTTT. Residues: CASSQGHISNQPQHF.

The chain links TRBV2 to TRBJ2-5, with D possibly being TRBD1 or TRBD2 (5 bases each). This CDR3 contains 13 residues. Germline assignment: CDR1 SNHLY and CDR2 FYNNEI. The ends were cut back, 6 bases at V and 5 bases at J, with 13 bases in the middle. CDR3 DNA sequence: TGTGCCAGCAGAGGGGACCGTGGGGAGACCCAGTACTTC. Amino acids: CASRGDRGETQYF.

This clone was recorded only once. The chain employs TRBV2 and TRBJ2-5; TRBD2 matches at 8 bases. This CDR3 has 14 amino acids. Germline CDR1 and CDR2: SNHLY and FYNNEI. The trim removed 3 bases at V and 4 bases at J, leaving 4 bases unmatched. CDR3 in DNA: TGTGCCAGCAGTGATGCCGGGAGGGTAGAGACCCAGTACTTC. Protein sequence: CASSDAGRVETQYF.

The genes are TRBV27 and TRBJ1-2, with D perhaps TRBD1 (5 bases). Germline CDR1 and CDR2: MNHEY and SMNVEV (reference sequence). The CDR3 sequence is 15 residues long. Trimming shortened V by 5 bases and J by 1 base, and 14 bases separated the two germline ends. The CDR3 bases are TGTGCCAGCAGTACTCGTGGGGGACTTAACTATGGCTACACCTTC. As protein: CASSTRGGLNYGYTF.

The chain joins TRBV27 to TRBJ2-1; 7 bases match TRBD2. This CDR3 is built from 15 residues. V lost 3 bases, J lost 4 bases, and 6 bases stayed unmatched. Per germline, CDR1 MNHEY and CDR2 SMNVEV (reference sequence). CDR3 DNA sequence: TGTGCCAGCAGTTTTGGCGGGAGTTCATACAATGAGCAGTTCTTC. Translated: CASSFGGSSYNEQFF.

The chain joins TRBV7-9 to TRBJ1-6, with TRBD1 matching over 9 bases. Germline V gives CDR1 SEHNR, CDR2 FQNEAQ (reference sequence). The V segment lost 0 bases and the J segment 10 bases; nucleotides outside the gene matches: 4. The CDR3 spans 15 residues. The CDR3 loop reads CASSLATGGESPLHF. In nucleotides, the CDR3 is TGTGCCAGCAGCTTAGCAACAGGGGGCGAATCACCCCTCCACTTT.

The J gene is TRBJ2-5, the V gene TRBV7-6, with 11 bases lining up with TRBD2. This CDR3 has 16 amino acids. The germline CDR1 and CDR2 sequences are SGHVS and FNYEAQ. V trimming: 2 bases; J trimming: 7 bases; junction bases outside the gene matches: 9. The chain's CDR3 is CASSLITSGSRGTQYF. Written as DNA, the CDR3 is TGTGCCAGCAGCTTAATAACTAGCGGGAGTCGGGGGACCCAGTACTTC.

The chain couples TRBV2 to TRBJ1-2; no reliable D call. The germline CDR1 and CDR2 sequences are SNHLY and FYNNEI. The germline V and J ends were trimmed by 5 bases and 8 bases, with 27 bases remaining between them. The CDR3 consists of 17 residues. The chain's CDR3 is CASSSQRTDRLGLGYTF. The CDR3 DNA reads TGTGCCAGCAGTTCCCAACGGACGGACCGTCTGGGTTTGGGCTACACCTTC.

The J gene is TRBJ1-6, the V gene TRBV21-1. TRBV21-1 is a pseudogene. The CDR3 runs to 11 residues. The CDR3 region is CASSNGVDLHF. The CDR3 DNA reads TGTGCCAGCAGCAATGGGGTTGACCTCCACTTT.

J is TRBJ2-7 and V is TRBV5-8; TRBD1 might be the D (5 bases). The germline V and J ends were trimmed by 4 bases and 11 bases, with 25 bases remaining between them. Germline V CDR1 and CDR2: SGHTS, YDEGEE. This CDR3 region has 15 residues. CDR3 bases: TGTGCCAGCAGCACAGGAGATCCCGGGTCAATTTCGGAGTACTTC. Translated: CASSTGDPGSISEYF.

The rearrangement joins TRBV5-1 to TRBJ1-5; TRBD1 matches at 9 bases. V lost 2 bases to trimming and J lost 7 bases; unmatched junction nucleotides: 4. CDR1 and CDR2 from the germline V gene are SGHRS and YFSETQ. This CDR3 region has 14 residues. The CDR3 here is CASSFRQGGQPQHF. The CDR3 bases are TGCGCCAGCAGCTTCAGACAGGGGGGCCAGCCCCAGCATTTT. Drawing the rest from reference TRBV5-1 and TRBJ1-5, the complete variable domain is KAGVTQTPRYLIKTRGQQVTLSCSPISGHRSVSWYQQTPGQGLQFLFEYFSETQRNKGNFPGRFSGRQFSNSRSEMNVSTLELGDSALYLCASSFRQGGQPQHFGDGTRLSIL.

This chain links TRBV6-5 with TRBJ1-2; the D gene is possibly TRBD1 (5 bases). The CDR3 is 12 amino acids. CDR1 is MNHEY, CDR2 SVGAGI, per germline. Trimming pared 6 bases from V and 2 bases from J, leaving 7 bases between. The CDR3 sequence is CASRRQNYGYTF. CDR3 bases: TGTGCCAGCAGGAGACAGAACTATGGCTACACCTTC.

The V gene is TRBV12-3 or TRBV12-4, the J gene TRBJ1-2; 11 bases are a match to TRBD1. V was pared by 5 bases and J by 8 bases, with 1 base of the junction left unmatched. The CDR3 contains 12 residues. CDR3 sequence (DNA): TGTGCCAGCAGTAGGACAGGGGGCGGCTACACCTTC. Translation: CASSRTGGGYTF.